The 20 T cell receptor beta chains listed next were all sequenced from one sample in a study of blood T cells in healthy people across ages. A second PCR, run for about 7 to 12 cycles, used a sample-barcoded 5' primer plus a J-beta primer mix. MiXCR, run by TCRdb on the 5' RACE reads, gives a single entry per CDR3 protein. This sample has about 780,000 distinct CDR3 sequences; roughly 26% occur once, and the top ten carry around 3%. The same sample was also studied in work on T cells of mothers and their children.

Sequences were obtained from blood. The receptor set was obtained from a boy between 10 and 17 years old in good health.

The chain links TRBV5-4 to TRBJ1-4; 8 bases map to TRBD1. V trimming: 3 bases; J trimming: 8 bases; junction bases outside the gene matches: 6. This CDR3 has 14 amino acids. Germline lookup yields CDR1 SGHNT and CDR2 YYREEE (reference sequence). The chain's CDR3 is CASSSQGATEKLFF. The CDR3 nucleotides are TGTGCCAGCAGCTCGCAGGGGGCAACAGAAAAACTGTTTTTT.

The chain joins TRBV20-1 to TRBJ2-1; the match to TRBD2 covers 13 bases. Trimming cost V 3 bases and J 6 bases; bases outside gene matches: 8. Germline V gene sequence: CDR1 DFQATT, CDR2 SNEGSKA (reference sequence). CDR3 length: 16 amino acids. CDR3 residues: CSASTSGGAERNEQFF. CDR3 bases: TGCAGTGCTAGTACTAGCGGGGGGGCCGAACGCAATGAGCAGTTCTTC.

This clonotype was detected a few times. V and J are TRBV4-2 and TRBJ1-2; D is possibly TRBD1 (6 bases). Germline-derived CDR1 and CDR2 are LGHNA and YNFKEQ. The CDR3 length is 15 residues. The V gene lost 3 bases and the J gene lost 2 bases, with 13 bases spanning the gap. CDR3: CASSQAPTGNYGYTF. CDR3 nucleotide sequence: TGTGCCAGCAGCCAGGCACCGACAGGAAACTATGGCTACACCTTC.

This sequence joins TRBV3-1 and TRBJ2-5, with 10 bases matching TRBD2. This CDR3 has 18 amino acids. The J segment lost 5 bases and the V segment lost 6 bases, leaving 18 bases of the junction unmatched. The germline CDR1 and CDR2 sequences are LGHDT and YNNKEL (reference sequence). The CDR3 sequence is CASSKVAGGYQAYETQYF. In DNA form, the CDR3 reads TGTGCCAGCAGTAAAGTAGCGGGGGGCTACCAGGCTTACGAGACCCAGTACTTC.

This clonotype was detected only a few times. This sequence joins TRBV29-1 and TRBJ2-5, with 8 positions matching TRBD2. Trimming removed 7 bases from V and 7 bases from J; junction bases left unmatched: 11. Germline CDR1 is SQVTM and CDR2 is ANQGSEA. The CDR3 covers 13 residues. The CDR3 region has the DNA TGCAGCGCCCGGGAGGGTCCCCAGGTGACCCAGTACTTC. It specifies CSAREGPQVTQYF.

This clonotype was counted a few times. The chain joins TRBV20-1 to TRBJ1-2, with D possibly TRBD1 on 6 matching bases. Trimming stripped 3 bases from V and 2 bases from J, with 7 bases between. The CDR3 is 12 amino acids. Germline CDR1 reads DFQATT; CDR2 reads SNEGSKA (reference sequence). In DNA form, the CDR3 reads TGCAGTGCTAGCCAGGGGAACTATGGCTACACCTTC. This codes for CSASQGNYGYTF.

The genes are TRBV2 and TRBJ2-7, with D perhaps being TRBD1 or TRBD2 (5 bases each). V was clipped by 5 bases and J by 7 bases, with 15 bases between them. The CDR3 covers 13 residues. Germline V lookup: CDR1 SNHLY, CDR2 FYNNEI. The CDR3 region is CASSLGASGEQYF. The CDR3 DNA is TGTGCCAGCAGTCTCGGGGCATCGGGGGAGCAGTACTTC. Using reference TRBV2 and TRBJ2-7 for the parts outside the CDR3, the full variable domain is EPEVTQTPSHQVTQMGQEVILRCVPISNHLYFYWYRQILGQKVEFLVSFYNNEISEKSEIFDDQFSVERPDGSNFTLKIRSTKLEDSAMYFCASSLGASGEQYFGPGTRLTVT.

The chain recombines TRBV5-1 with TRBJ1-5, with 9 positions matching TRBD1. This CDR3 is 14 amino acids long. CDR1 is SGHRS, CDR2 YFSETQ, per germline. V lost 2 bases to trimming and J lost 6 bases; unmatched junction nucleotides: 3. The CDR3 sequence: CASSFGQGTQPQHF. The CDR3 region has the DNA TGCGCCAGCAGCTTCGGACAGGGGACTCAGCCCCAGCATTTT.

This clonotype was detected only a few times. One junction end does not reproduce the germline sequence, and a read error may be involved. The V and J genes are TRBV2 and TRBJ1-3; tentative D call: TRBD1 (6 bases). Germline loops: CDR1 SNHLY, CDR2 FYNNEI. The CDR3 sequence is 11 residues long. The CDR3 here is CASSEGDTIHF. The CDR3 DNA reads TGTGCCAGCAGTGAGGGGGACACCATACATTTT. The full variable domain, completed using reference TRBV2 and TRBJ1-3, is EPEVTQTPSHQVTQMGQEVILRCVPISNHLYFYWYRQILGQKVEFLVSFYNNEISEKSEIFDDQFSVERPDGSNFTLKIRSTKLEDSAMYFCASSEGDTIHFGEGSWLTVV.

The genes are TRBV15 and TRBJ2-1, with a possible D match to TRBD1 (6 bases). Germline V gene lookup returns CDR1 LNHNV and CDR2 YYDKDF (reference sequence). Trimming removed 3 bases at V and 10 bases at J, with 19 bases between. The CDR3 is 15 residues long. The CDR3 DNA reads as TGTGCCACCAGCAGTCGTCAGGGGAGCCAGTCGGAGCAGTTCTTC. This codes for CATSSRQGSQSEQFF.

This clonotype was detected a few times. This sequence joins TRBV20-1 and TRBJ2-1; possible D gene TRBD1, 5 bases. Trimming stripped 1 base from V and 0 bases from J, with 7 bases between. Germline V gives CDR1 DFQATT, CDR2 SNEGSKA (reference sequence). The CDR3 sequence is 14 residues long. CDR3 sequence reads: CSARAGYSYNEQFF. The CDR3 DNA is TGCAGTGCTAGAGCAGGGTACTCCTACAATGAGCAGTTCTTC.

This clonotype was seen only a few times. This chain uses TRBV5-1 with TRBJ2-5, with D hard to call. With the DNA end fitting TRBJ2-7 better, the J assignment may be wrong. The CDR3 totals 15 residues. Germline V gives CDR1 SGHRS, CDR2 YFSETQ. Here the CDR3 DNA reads TGCGCCAGCAGCAATCGGACCCGTTTAATCTACGAGCAGTACTTC. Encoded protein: CASSNRTRLIYEQYF.

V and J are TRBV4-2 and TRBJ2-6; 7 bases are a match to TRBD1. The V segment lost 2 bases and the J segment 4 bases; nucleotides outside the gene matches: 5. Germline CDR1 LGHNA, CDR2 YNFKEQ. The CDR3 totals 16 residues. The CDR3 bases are TGTGCCAGCAGCCAAAATACAGGGGCGGGGGCCAACGTCCTGACTTTC. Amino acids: CASSQNTGAGANVLTF.

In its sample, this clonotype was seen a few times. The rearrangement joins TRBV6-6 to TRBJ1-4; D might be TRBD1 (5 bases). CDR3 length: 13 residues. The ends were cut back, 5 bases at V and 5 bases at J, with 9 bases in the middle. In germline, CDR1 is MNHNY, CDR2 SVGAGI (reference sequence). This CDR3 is CASSGDGNEKLFF. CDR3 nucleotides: TGTGCCAGCAGTGGGGACGGGAATGAAAAACTGTTTTTT.

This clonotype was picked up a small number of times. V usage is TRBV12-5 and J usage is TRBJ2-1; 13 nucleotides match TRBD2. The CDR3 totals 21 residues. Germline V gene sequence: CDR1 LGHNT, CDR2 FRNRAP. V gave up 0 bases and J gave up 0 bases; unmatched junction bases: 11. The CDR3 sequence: CASGLVPKGTSGTSSYNEQFF. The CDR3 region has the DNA TGTGCTAGTGGTTTGGTACCGAAAGGGACTAGCGGGACGAGCTCCTACAATGAGCAGTTCTTC.

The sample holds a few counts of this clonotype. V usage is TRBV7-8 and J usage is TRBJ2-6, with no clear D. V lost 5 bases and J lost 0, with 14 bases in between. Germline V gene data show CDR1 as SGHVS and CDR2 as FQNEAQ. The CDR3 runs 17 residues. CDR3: CASSPWTASSGANVLTF. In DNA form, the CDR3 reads TGTGCCAGCAGCCCCTGGACGGCTAGCTCTGGGGCCAACGTCCTGACTTTC.

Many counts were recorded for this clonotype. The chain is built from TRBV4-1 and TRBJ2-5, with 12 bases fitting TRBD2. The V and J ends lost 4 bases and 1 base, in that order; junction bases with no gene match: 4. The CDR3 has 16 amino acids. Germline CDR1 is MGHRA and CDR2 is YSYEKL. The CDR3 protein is CASSRLAGAPQETQYF. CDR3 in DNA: TGCGCCAGCAGCCGACTAGCGGGGGCTCCCCAAGAGACCCAGTACTTC.

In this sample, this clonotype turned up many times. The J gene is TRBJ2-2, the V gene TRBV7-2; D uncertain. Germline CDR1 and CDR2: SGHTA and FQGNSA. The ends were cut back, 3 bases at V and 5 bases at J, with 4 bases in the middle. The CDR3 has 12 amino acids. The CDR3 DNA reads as TGTGCCAGCAGCTTCCGGACCGGGGAGCTGTTTTTT. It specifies CASSFRTGELFF.

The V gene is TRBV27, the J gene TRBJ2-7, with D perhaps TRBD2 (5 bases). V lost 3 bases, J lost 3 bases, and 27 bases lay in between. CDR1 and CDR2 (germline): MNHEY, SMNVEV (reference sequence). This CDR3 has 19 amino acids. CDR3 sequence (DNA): TGTGCCAGCAGTTTCGCCTCGAGGGTCTCAAACCCACCGGACTACGAGCAGTACTTC. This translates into CASSFASRVSNPPDYEQYF.

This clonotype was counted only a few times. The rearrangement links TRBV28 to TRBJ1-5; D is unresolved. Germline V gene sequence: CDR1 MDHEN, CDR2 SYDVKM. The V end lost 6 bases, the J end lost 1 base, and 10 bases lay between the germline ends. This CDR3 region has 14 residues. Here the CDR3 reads CASSQHGSNQPQHF. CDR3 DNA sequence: TGTGCCAGCAGCCAACACGGGAGCAATCAGCCCCAGCATTTT.